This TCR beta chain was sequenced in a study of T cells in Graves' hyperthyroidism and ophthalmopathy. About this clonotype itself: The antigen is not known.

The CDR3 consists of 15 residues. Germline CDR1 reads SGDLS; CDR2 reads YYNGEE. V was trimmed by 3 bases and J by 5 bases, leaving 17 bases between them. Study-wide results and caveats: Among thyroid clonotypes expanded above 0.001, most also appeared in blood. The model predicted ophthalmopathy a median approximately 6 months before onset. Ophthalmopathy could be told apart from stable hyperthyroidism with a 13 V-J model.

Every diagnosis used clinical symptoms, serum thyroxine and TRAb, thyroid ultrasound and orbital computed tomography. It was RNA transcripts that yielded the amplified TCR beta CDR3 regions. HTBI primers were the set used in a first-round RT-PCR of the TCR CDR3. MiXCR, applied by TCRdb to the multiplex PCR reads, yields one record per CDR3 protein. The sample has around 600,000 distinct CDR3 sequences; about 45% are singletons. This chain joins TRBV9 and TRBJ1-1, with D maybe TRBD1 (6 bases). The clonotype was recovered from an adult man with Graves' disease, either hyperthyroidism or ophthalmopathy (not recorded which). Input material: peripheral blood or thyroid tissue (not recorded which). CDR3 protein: CASSEGGGVGTEAFF. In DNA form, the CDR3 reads TGTGCCAGCAGCGAGGGGGGGGGGGTCGGGACTGAAGCTTTCTTT.